Sequencing of this T cell receptor beta chain was carried out in a study of T cells after yellow fever vaccination. Turning to the study itself: Fractions low in cell number were prepared with SMART-Seq v4 Ultra Low Input.

As to this clonotype: Its target is unknown.

Study-level points and caveats: Clones that expanded after primary vaccination mostly reappeared after the booster (96% CD4, approximately 87% CD8). Abundant clonotypes from the bulk population could have been carried over as contaminants into FACS-sorted repertoires.

V was cut by 6 bases and J by 8 bases, with 15 bases left in between. The length of the CDR3 is 13 residues. CDR1 is LNHNV and CDR2 is YYDKDF in the germline V gene (reference sequence). Generation of TCR cDNA used 5'RACE template switching (which added a universal primer site and UMIs). TCRdb reprocessed the 5' RACE reads with MiXCR, giving one entry per CDR3 protein. The sample comprises around 360,000 distinct CDR3 sequences, around a tenth of which are singletons, and about 17% rests with the top ten. This receptor was identified in a man aged 18 to 29 who received the YFV17D yellow fever vaccine. The sequences come from PBMCs, collected on the day of the first yellow fever vaccination. V and J are TRBV15 and TRBJ2-3; D is possibly TRBD2 (6 bases). The CDR3 loop is CATSGTPGGTQYF. CDR3 DNA: TGTGCCACCAGTGGGACCCCCGGGGGTACGCAGTATTTT.